This T cell receptor (beta chain) was identified during a study of a mutant IDH1 vaccine in newly diagnosed glioma. General study points: Apparently, pseudoprogression bore no relation to changes among the top peripheral T cell clonotypes.

Time point given: week 5, during vaccination. Doses of 300 ug of mutant IDH1 20-mer peptide were given with topical imiquimod. This clone was observed a handful of times. The antigen is unknown. An end of the junction does not agree with germline; a read error may underlie this. Using immunoSEQ multiplex PCR, the repertoire was profiled, and TCRdb retains in-frame clones only, with some absent. This table has around 31,000 clones, 50% to 60% appearing once. The CDR3 has 11 amino acids. Germline V gene sequence: CDR1 MGHRA, CDR2 YSYEKL. The receptor comes from a young woman with glioma. The material was PBMCs, obtained from a glioma patient whose treatment included an IDH1 peptide vaccine. The V gene is TRBV4-1, the J gene TRBJ2-7; D possibly uses TRBD1 or TRBD2 (6 bases each). The CDR3 spells CASNYWGAGRF. CDR3 coding DNA: TGCGCCAGCAACTACTGGGGGGCAGGGCGTTTC.